The source of this T cell receptor (beta chain) is a study of cytomegalovirus exposure and HLA in healthy donors (dated by TCRdb to 2015 to 2018). About the investigation overall: An earlier analysis of 587 of the donors reported more than 250 Gb of sequence data and some 120 million unique TCR beta sequences from 150 million to 200 million T cells. Class I and class II HLA loci were covered by the typing at four-digit resolution. The study was designed to test whether signatures of past pathogen exposure could be identified by cataloging public T cell receptors. Donor age, sex, ethnicity and CMV serostatus were compiled alongside the repertoire data. An earlier analysis of nearly 600 of the donors applied high-throughput TCR beta sequencing to assess whether each TCR beta V gene segment acted as functional or pseudogenic. To study patterns of TCR occurrence, a later analysis re-analyzed previously published TCR beta repertoires from 550 to 800 donors and added high-resolution HLA genotyping. Among the roughly 400 genotyped donors, 81% belonged to the genetic ancestry cluster associated with self-reported Caucasian donors. Using immunosequencing, the study profiled T cell repertoires from 500 to 800 subjects and related those repertoires to cytomegalovirus serostatus. Along with the roughly 710-subject first cohort, a separate validation cohort of over 90 different subjects was used. Rather than drawing on any new phenotypic data, the later analysis identified candidate immune exposures from TCR beta sequences and the way those sequences occurred across donors. An early release that covered 640 HLA-typed donors contained approximately 300 gigabases of sequencing data and tens of millions of unique TCR sequences. Genome-wide SNP genotypes for about 65% of the 666 donors were used in a later genetic analysis, which treated that subset as a discovery cohort. High-throughput TCR immunosequencing, statistical association of individual TCRs with disease status, and machine learning were combined to predict cytomegalovirus infection status. Roughly five DR-DQ haplotypes were handled as single units for association and clustering because linkage in the cohort was strong. The number of donors typed differed by locus, with 629-630 for A, B, C, DRB1 and DQB1, more than 500 for DQA1, about 610 for DPA1, and some 440 for DPB1. All discovery cohort repertoires had been generated on a single sequencing platform. Among some 410 genotyped donors of the cohort, an average of roughly 240,000 unique TCR beta nucleotide sequences were sequenced per donor, roughly a sixth of them non-productive. Broader findings and caveats from the paper: The sequencing pipeline was judged likely to have produced a cluster of highly shared sequence variants as a technical artifact. It was suggested by the authors that the approach could potentially be generalized to other disease states and immunological phenotypes. For the cohort, immune exposure information was limited to CMV serostatus. Because HLA typing was missing for some donors at each locus, association tests included only the typed subset. Because the 87-base-pair reads could not distinguish some IMGT-functional V segments, including TRBV6-2 and TRBV6-3, those segments were excluded. Sequencing depth was assumed to be roughly uniform across donors in the presence/absence analyses, though that assumption may not hold. Linkage disequilibrium might explain the correlated functional status among segregating V segments, but an unknown experimental factor could not be excluded. The study gave a list of more than 150 TCR beta chains associated with cytomegalovirus. The earlier analysis of 587 of the donors excluded some 15 rarely observed V segments, including chromosome 9 orphons, because counts were too low. According to a later analysis, parvovirus B19, influenza, CMV and Epstein-Barr virus appeared linked to several top co-occurrence clusters. An earlier analysis of approximately 600 of the donors showed that most TCR beta V segments appeared in productive rearrangements either about 87% or about 30% of the time, which broadly matched IMGT annotations. The classifier was reported to diagnose cytomegalovirus status with high specificity and sensitivity in both the original and validation cohorts. When HLA alleles, especially DR and DQ, strongly co-occurred, TCR associations were difficult to assign to individual alleles. In a later analysis, the rate of TCR association differed among HLA loci, with DRB1 alleles having the most associated TCRs and HLA-C alleles having the fewest. Compared with the roughly 700-donor mean, donors in an Asian-associated ancestry cluster had fewer N-insertions in productive TCRs, according to a later genetic analysis. A few of the identified cytomegalovirus-associated TCR beta chains were confirmed in vitro to be specific for cytomegalovirus antigens. A further reported finding was that TCR beta sequences accurately predicted the HLA-A and HLA-B alleles for most subjects in the first cohort. In a later analysis, HLA-associated TCR beta chains showed more clonal expansion and lower generation probabilities than non-associated chains that were equally common. This cohort had only TCR beta chains sequenced, and the lack of alpha or paired-chain data limited which features could be detected. A later analysis found that most CMV-associated TCR beta chains appeared HLA-restricted, with HLA associations seemingly driven largely by CMV exposure. V-gene and J-gene trimming of TCR beta chains was associated with a missense DCLRE1C variant in a later genetic analysis, and the association was replicated in an independent cohort. Across donors, most TCR sequences were observed very rarely, whereas some public TCRs were present in many individuals. A later analysis associated some 17,000 TCR beta sequences with specific HLA alleles at a false discovery rate of 0.05.

This clone was recorded only once. Its cognate antigen has yet to be identified. Base qualities are not recorded, but no much larger clone differs from it by a single base. The cohort comprised 550 to 700 healthy bone marrow donors. All cohort members were sampled while nominally healthy, although unrecorded immune exposures were likely present. The donor tested CMV seronegative and was one of the 352 seronegative cohort members. A peripheral blood sample was provided by each donor, and peripheral blood mononuclear cells were used for TCR beta sequencing. Genomic DNA was extracted from the blood cell samples with the Qiagen DNeasy Blood Extraction Kit. CDR1 SGHKS and CDR2 YYEKEE were looked up in the germline V gene (reference sequence). The CDR3 covers 16 residues, taking in both the cysteine and the phenylalanine. Only the CDR3 DNA is retained, 48 bases long and in frame from the first base. V is pared back by 2 bases and J by 6 bases, with 20 bases lying between the germline termini.

The library was built by means of the immunoSEQ multiplex PCR assay. The multiplex PCR relied on a mix of 60 forward primers for TCR Vbeta segments and 13 reverse primers for TCR Jbeta segments. The CDR3 region of rearranged TCR beta genes was amplified from genomic DNA by a multiplex PCR assay. The Illumina HiSeq System was used to sequence the amplified TCR beta libraries as 87-base-pair reads. The paper's data handling went like this. Across the 666 repertoires, a later analysis counted tens of millions of unique TCR beta chains, around 10 million of which were shared by at least two donors. A nearest-neighbor algorithm error-corrected the raw reads and collapsed the reads into unique sequences, merging closely related sequences to remove PCR and sequencing errors. Alignment of CDR3 sequences to IMGT reference sequences was used to assign V, D and J gene segments. For a sequence to be retained, at least a six-nucleotide match to both a V gene segment and a J gene segment was required. Rearrangements were called productive when the CDR3 lacked stop codons and stayed in frame with V and J; all others were non-productive. Following IMGT convention, CDR3 was defined as the stretch from the second conserved V-encoded cysteine up to the conserved J-encoded phenylalanine. In an earlier analysis of just under 600 of the donors, sequences lacking an unambiguous match to a single V gene segment were excluded. An earlier analysis of around 600 of the donors classified V segments as functional when productive rearrangements were above 56.7% and as segregating when the standard deviation between donors was above 5%. A statistical classification framework was built for diagnosing cytomegalovirus status from the catalog of TCR beta chain sequences. In a later analysis, V and J genes were assigned by comparing TCR nucleotide sequences against IMGT/GENE-DB human TR gene sequences. The TCRdist pipeline was used in a later analysis to assign CDR3 sequences and most-parsimonious VDJ recombination scenarios. In a later analysis, each TCR beta chain was defined by its CDR3 amino acid sequence together with its V-gene family, and reads without a unique V-gene family were excluded. A later analysis removed several hundred highly shared, low-generation-probability nucleotide sequences to deal with suspected cross-contamination and a sequencing artifact. A later analysis calculated a clonal expansion index for each public chain from normalized within-repertoire ranks of inferred template counts. In a later analysis, generation probabilities were computed using a VDJ recombination model fitted to out-of-frame rearrangements, and the results were checked against IGoR. In a later analysis, hypergeometric tests were used to score TCR-TCR, TCR-HLA and TCR-CMV co-occurrence, with a repertoire-size bias correction applied to TCR pairs. To estimate false discovery rates, a later analysis permuted the HLA or CMV assignments 20 times. In a later analysis, co-occurring TCRs were grouped using DBSCAN, with TCRdist sequence similarity added in when clustering inside HLA-allele-positive subsets. For co-occurrence clustering, repertoires with fewer than 30,000 or more than 120,000 public chains were excluded, along with roughly five repertoires with anomalous nucleotide sharing. TCRdb mirrors the immuneACCESS table, restricted to in-frame sequences. Some clones are absent from its copies; in checked studies, under half trace to an unresolved V gene, and the reason for the others is unknown. Clonal size and the V and J genes are those of that table, whereas D and trimming came from the DNA. Across this sample there are some 130,000 clones, with about 74% seen only once. The top ten hold 3% to 3.5% of the sample.

Rearrangement joined TRBV5-5 to TRBJ1-1, and the D gene may be TRBD1, 6 bases matching. The receptor was isolated from a man aged 35-49 years in good health and CMV-seronegative. The sequenced material came from PBMCs. The CDR3 amino acid sequence is: CASSFFQQGLRAEAFF. The DNA sequence follows: TGTGCCAGCAGCTTTTTCCAGCAGGGGCTACGGGCTGAAGCTTTCTTT. The full variable domain, with segments outside the CDR3 supplied by the reference TRBV5-5 and TRBJ1-1 proteins, appears as DAGVTQSPTHLIKTRGQQVTLRCSPISGHKSVSWYQQVLGQGPQFIFQYYEKEERGRGNFPDRFSARQFPNYSSELNVNALLLGDSALYLCASSFFQQGLRAEAFFGQGTRLTVV.